This T cell receptor (beta chain) stems from a study of T cells in Graves' hyperthyroidism and ophthalmopathy (dated 2019 in TCRdb). Regarding the complete study: Peripheral blood was collected at initial diagnosis, before any treatment. The 100 or so discovery patients were randomly divided into training and test sets at a 7:3 ratio. Once sampling was done, hyperthyroidism patients were given methimazole at a starting dose of 30 mg daily, whereas ophthalmopathy patients were given high-dose intravenous methylprednisolone. According to the paper, TCR Vbeta CDR3 sequencing was carried out on 135 peripheral blood samples, which came from approximately 41 ophthalmopathy, roughly 75 hyperthyroidism and roughly 17 progressor patients. A discovery cohort of about a hundred patients, 43 with Graves' ophthalmopathy and over 55 with stable Graves' hyperthyroidism, was used to find distinguishing TCR V-J signatures. Thyroid tissue and blood T-cell repertoires from about six Graves' hyperthyroidism patients were also compared in the study. Prospective prediction of ophthalmopathy was tested in an independent validation cohort of 18 to 20 hyperthyroidism patients and 17 patients who later progressed to ophthalmopathy.

Graves' hyperthyroidism was defined as stable when no progression to ophthalmopathy occurred over 18 months of follow-up. Hyperthyroidism patients were newly diagnosed, with disease duration under 2 months, and aged 18 to 65 years. Any patient with an uncontrolled infection, another autoimmune disease, pregnancy or lactation was excluded. Diagnoses were established on the basis of clinical symptoms, serum thyroxine and TRAb, thyroid ultrasound, and orbital computed tomography. PBMCs were isolated from about 9.2 ml of fresh peripheral blood by Ficoll-Paque density gradient centrifugation. Total RNA was extracted using Trizol reagent, and RNA quality was assessed on an Agilent 2100 Bioanalyzer. The CDR3 measures 13 amino acids from cysteine to phenylalanine. Only the CDR3 region is kept as DNA, spanning 39 bases read in frame from base 1. V loses 0 bases, J loses 3 bases, and the germline ends lie 6 bases apart. CDR1 and CDR2 (LGHDT, YNNKEL) derive from the germline V gene (reference sequence).

TCR beta CDR3 regions were amplified from RNA transcripts. The TCR CDR3 was subjected to a first round of RT-PCR using the HTBI primer set and the Qiagen OneStep RT-PCR kit. Libraries were constructed in a second round of multiplex PCR, after which size selection and purification were performed. Paired-end sequencing of the libraries was performed with 100 bp reads on an Illumina HiSeq2000. On the study's bioinformatics: SOAPnuke was used to process the raw data, with reads discarded if the reads contained adapters or uncalled bases, had a mean Phred below 15, or lacked an exact constant-primer or identifier match. High-quality paired reads were merged using COPE v1.2.5, and each unique nucleotide sequence was defined as a clonotype. Clonotypes were aligned to IMGT TRBV, TRBD and TRBJ reference segments using MiTCR v1.1. Analysis was restricted to V-J combinations with a frequency above 0.0001, which covered roughly 99% of repertoires. A TCS score was defined as the ratio of F50 (clonal expansion) to E x V (chaos), with BLOSUM62-based TCRdist applied between CDR3 peptides within each V-J. Welch's t-statistics and random forest reduced just over 500 V-J features to 13, which were used in a naive Bayes classifier (R e1071). TCRdb reanalyzed the raw reads on its own, using fastp at Q25 for trimming and MiXCR for clone calling, and kept in-frame beta chains. Rows with a matching CDR3 protein are joined into one entry that keeps the most common DNA and genes. The V and J calls were determined by TCRdb, not by the authors. The sample includes 450,000 to 650,000 distinct CDR3 sequences, with roughly 20% observed a single time. Around 27% of the sample goes to the ten largest clones.

This clonotype appeared many times. This receptor's antigen is unknown. Qualities for individual bases were not recorded, and no much larger clone is one base off. The investigation overall reported the following: Ophthalmopathy was separated from stable hyperthyroidism by a 13 V-J signature model, with around 90% sensitivity and just over 81% specificity obtained in cross-validation and 80%/75% obtained in testing. In validation, progression to ophthalmopathy was predicted by the model with roughly 69% sensitivity and 72.22% specificity, a median of approximately 6.5 months before onset. No statistical method was used to set the sample size in advance, and investigators knew the group allocation. Blood samples also contained most of the expanded thyroid clonotypes (frequency above 0.001), which suggests that blood repertoires may reflect thyroid immune responses.

The sequenced sample was blood. The sequence was obtained from a young man with Graves' hyperthyroidism. The rearranged chain carries TRBV3-1 and TRBJ2-7; no D segment can be confidently identified. The nucleotide sequence is TGTGCCAGCAGCCAAGATCTCCTCTACGAGCAGTACTTC. Protein translation: CASSQDLLYEQYF.